Given below is one T cell receptor (beta chain) in context. This clone's antigen is unknown. Base qualities are not provided; no much larger clone lies one nucleotide away. The data stem from a study of T cell responses to AZD1222 COVID-19 vaccine listed by TCRdb under 2021. Concerning the study at large: AZD1222 recipients given second doses at about 4 weeks or at about 12 weeks were pooled, since spike-specific TCR depth and breadth were not found to differ between the two schedules. A total of around 240 trial participants underwent TCR sequencing, of whom about 210 received two doses of AZD1222 and about 25 received two doses of the MenACWY control vaccine. Trial participants were enrolled by age into 18-55, 56-69 and 70-plus year subgroups, with about 150, 28 and 57 TCR-sequenced participants respectively. The research as a whole found: In the small 56-69-year group, the increase in depth fell short of significance, most likely because of low power. Reportedly, almost half of the unique spike-specific TCRs recognized epitopes lying outside the regions that are mutated in the B.1.351 and B.1.1.7 variants. Participants were mostly white British, with more females than males. The authors suggested clonal diversity may have been underestimated. Conclusions about previously exposed vaccinees were limited because only six AZD1222 recipients were SARS-CoV-2 seropositive at baseline. Spike-specific TCR breadth and depth rose significantly after two AZD1222 doses compared with day 0 and with MenACWY recipients. Vaccine-associated CD4 TCRs spanned the whole spike protein, with dominant responses in regions 160-218 and 743-854. Because no day 14 peak-response samples were available, the repertoires could be characterized only after the peak T cell response.

The CDR3 regions of human TCRbeta chains were analyzed by immunosequencing. As for the authors' bioinformatics: TCRs in the repertoires were compared against a reference library of SARS-CoV-2-specific TCRs that had been generated with the MIRA antigen-specificity platform. Breadth was defined as the fraction of unique TCRs that were SARS-CoV-2-associated. Depth was defined as the fraction of total T cells that were SARS-CoV-2-associated. Using the MIRA data, each spike-specific TCR was mapped to the spike region that the TCR reacts to and placed in a CD4 or CD8 class. Log10-transformed breadth and depth values were compared by one-way ANOVA with Sidak's multiple comparisons tests. TCRdb took this table from immuneACCESS and kept in-frame rearrangements with V and J called. Such tables lack part of the clones; where checked against another copy, unresolved V genes explain under half of the gap, and the rest is unexplained. V and J calls and clone size are copied from that table; D and trimming were computed from the DNA. This sample has 150,000 to 200,000 clones in its table, and more than 85% of those were observed once. More than 0.8% of the sample is held by the ten biggest clonotypes.

This specimen's time point label, per the study, means: baseline before first vaccination. The vaccinee samples were drawn from two UK trials, COV001 and COV002, one of which was a single-blind randomized controlled phase 2/3 trial testing AZD1222 (ChAdOx1 nCoV-19) in healthy adults. For TCRbeta chain sequencing, PBMC samples were collected from trial participants at day 0 and at day 28 after the second dose. From its cysteine to its phenylalanine, the CDR3 spans 15 amino acids. The only DNA kept is the CDR3, 45 bases in frame from the first base. The junction carries 18 bases between V and J, which are trimmed by 7 bases and 5 bases respectively. From the germline V gene, CDR1 is SNHLY and CDR2 is FYNNEI.

Here the sequenced sample was peripheral blood, taken on day 0 of AZD1222 vaccination. The TCR sequence derives from an adult in good health. Recombination linked TRBV2 to TRBJ1-5, with the D gene not clear enough to name. The sequenced DNA: TGTGCCAGCAAGATAAACAGCGCTTTAGATCAGCCCCAGCATTTT. Protein translation: CASKINSALDQPQHF. Full variable domain (CDR3 extended with the reference TRBV2 and TRBJ1-5 proteins): EPEVTQTPSHQVTQMGQEVILRCVPISNHLYFYWYRQILGQKVEFLVSFYNNEISEKSEIFDDQFSVERPDGSNFTLKIRSTKLEDSAMYFCASKINSALDQPQHFGDGTRLSIL.